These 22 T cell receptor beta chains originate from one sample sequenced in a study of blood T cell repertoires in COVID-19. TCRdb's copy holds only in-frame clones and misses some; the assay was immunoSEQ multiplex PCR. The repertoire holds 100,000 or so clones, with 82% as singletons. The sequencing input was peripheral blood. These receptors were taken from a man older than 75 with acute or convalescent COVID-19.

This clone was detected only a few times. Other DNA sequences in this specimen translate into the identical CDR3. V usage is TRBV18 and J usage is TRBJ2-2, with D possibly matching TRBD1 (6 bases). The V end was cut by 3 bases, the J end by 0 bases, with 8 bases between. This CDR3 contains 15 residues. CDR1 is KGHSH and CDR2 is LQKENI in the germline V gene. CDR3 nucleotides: TGTGCCAGCTCACCGGACAGTTCGAACACCGGGGAGCTGTTTTTT. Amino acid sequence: CASSPDSSNTGELFF.

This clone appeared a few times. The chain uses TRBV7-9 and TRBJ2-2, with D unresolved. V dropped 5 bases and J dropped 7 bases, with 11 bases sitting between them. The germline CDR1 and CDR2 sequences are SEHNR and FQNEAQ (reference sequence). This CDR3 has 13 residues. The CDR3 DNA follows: TGTGCCAGCAGCCCAGACATAGACGGGGAGCTGTTTTTT. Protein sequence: CASSPDIDGELFF.

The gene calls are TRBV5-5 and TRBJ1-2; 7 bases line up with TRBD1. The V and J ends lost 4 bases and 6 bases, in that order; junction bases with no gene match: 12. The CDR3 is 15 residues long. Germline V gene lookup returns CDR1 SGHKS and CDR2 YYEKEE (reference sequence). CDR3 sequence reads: CASSPWWAGGNGYTF. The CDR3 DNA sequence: TGTGCCAGCAGCCCATGGTGGGCAGGGGGTAATGGCTACACCTTC.

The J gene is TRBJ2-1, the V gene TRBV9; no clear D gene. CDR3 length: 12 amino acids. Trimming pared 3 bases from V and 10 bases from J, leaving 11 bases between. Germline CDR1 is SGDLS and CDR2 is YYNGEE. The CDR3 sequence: CASSDVPPEQFF. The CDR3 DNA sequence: TGTGCCAGCAGCGATGTTCCTCCCGAGCAGTTCTTC.

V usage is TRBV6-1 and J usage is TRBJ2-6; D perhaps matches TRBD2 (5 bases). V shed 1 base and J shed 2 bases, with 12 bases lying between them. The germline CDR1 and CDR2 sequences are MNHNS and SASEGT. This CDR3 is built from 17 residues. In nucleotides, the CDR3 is TGTGCCAGCAGTGAAGGACCACCCGGGGCTGGGGCCAACGTCCTGACTTTC. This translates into CASSEGPPGAGANVLTF.

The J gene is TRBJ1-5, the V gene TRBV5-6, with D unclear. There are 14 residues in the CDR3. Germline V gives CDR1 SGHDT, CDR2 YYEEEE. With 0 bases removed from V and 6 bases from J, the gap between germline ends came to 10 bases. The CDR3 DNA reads TGTGCCAGCAGCTTGGGGCGGAGACTTCAGCCCCAGCATTTT. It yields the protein CASSLGRRLQPQHF.

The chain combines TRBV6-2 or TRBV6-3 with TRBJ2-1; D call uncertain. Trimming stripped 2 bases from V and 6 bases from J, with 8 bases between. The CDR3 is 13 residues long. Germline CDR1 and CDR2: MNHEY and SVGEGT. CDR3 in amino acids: CASSYERFNEQFF. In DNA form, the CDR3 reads TGTGCCAGCAGTTACGAACGGTTCAATGAGCAGTTCTTC.

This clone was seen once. The DNA of the CDR3 is TGCGCCAGCAGCCAAGATGGGATCAGGGTTAATTCACCCCTCCACTTT. This gives the protein CASSQDGIRVNSPLHF. The chain has TRBV4-3 and TRBJ1-6; tentatively, D is TRBD1 (5 bases). This CDR3 has 16 residues. Germline V gene data show CDR1 as LGHNA and CDR2 as YSLEER. V lost 0 bases, J lost 6 bases, and 12 bases lay in between.

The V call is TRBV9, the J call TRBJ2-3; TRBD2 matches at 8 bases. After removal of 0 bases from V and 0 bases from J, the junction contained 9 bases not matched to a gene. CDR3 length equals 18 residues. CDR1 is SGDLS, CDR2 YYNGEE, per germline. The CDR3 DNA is TGTGCCAGCAGCGTAGAGTGGACGGGAGGGTTTAGCACAGATACGCAGTATTTT. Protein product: CASSVEWTGGFSTDTQYF.

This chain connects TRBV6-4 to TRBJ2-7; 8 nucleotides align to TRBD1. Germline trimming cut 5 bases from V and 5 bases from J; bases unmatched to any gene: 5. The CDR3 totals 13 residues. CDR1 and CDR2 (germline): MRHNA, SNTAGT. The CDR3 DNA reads TGTGCCAGCAGTCTAGGACAGGGCCACGAGCAGTACTTC. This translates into CASSLGQGHEQYF.

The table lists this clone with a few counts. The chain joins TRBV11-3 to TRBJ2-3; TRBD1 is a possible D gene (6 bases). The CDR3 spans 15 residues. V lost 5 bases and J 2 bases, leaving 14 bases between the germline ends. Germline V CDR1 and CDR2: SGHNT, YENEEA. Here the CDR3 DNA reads TGTGCCAGCAGCGCTTCGACAGGATTCACAGATACGCAGTATTTT. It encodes CASSASTGFTDTQYF.

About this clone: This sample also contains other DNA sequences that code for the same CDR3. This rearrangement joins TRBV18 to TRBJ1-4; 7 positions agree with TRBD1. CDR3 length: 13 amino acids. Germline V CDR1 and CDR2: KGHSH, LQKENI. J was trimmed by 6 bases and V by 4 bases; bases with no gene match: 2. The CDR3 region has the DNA TGTGCCAGCTCACTTGGACAGGATGAAAAACTGTTTTTT. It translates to CASSLGQDEKLFF.

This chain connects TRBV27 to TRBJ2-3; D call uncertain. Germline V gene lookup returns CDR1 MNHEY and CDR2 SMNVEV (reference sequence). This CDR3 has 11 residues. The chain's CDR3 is CATRTFDTQYF. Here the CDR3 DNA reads TGTGCAACCCGCACATTCGATACGCAGTATTTT.

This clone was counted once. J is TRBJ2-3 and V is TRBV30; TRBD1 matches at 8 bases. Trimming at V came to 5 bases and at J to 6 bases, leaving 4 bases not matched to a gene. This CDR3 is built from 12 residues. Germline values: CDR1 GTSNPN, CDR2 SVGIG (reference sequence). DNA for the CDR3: TGTGCCTGGGCAGGGGGCGGCGATACGCAGTATTTT. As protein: CAWAGGGDTQYF.

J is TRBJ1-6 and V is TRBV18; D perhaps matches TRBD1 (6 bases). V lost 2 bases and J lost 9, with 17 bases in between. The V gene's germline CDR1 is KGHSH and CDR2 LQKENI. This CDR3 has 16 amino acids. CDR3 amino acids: CASSPIGTTLGSPLHF. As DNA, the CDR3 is TGTGCCAGCTCACCAATAGGGACAACACTGGGTTCACCCCTCCACTTT.

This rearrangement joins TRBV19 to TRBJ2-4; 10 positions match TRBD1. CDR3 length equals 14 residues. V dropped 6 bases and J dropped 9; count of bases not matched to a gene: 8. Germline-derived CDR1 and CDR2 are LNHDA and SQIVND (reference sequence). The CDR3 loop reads CASSQGQGKVIQYF. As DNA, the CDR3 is TGTGCCAGTAGCCAGGGACAGGGGAAGGTCATTCAGTACTTC.

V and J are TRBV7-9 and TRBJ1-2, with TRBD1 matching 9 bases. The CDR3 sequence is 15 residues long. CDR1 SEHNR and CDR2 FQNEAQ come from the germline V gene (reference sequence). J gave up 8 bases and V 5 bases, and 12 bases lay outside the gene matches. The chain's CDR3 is CASSPGNRGRGGYTF. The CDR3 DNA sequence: TGTGCCAGCAGCCCCGGGAACAGGGGGCGCGGGGGCTACACCTTC.

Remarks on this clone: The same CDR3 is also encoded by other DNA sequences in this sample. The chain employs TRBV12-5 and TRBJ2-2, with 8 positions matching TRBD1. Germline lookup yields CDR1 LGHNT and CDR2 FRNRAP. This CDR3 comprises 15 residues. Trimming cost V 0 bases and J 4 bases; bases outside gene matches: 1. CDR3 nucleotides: TGTGCTAGTGGTTTGGTAACAGGGGGCACCGGGGAGCTGTTTTTT. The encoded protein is CASGLVTGGTGELFF.

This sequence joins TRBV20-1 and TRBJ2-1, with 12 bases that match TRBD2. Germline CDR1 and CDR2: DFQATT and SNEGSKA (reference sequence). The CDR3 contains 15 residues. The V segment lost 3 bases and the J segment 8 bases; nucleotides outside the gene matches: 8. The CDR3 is CSASPSGRAVYEQFF. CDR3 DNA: TGCAGTGCTAGTCCTAGCGGGAGGGCCGTATATGAGCAGTTCTTC.

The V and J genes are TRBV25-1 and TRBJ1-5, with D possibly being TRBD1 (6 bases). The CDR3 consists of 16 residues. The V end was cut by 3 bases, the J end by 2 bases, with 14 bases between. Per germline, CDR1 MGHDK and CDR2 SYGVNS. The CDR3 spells CASSDPRDICNQPQHF. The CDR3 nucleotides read TGTGCCAGCAGTGACCCCCGGGACATTTGCAATCAGCCCCAGCATTTT.

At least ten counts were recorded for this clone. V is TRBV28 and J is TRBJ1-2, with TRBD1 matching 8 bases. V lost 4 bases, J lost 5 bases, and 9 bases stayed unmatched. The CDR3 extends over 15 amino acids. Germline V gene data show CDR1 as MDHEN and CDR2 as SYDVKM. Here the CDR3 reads CASSSPGQEVYGYTF. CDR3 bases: TGTGCCAGCAGTTCTCCGGGACAGGAGGTATATGGCTACACCTTC.

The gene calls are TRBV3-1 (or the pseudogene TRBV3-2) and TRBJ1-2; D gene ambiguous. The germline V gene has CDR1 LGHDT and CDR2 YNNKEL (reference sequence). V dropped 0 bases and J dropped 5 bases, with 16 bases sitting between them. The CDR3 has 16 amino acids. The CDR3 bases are TGTGCCAGCAGCCAAGACAGCGGGCCCGGTCGGTATGGCTACACCTTC. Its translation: CASSQDSGPGRYGYTF.